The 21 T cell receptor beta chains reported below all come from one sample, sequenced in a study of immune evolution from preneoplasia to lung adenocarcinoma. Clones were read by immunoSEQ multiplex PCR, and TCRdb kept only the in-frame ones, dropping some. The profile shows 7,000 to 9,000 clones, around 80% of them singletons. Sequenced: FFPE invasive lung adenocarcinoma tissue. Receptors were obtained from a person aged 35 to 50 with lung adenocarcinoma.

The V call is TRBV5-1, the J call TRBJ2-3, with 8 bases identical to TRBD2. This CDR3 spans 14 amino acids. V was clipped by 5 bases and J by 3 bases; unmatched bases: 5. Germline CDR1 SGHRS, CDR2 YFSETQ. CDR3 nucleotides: TGCGCCAGCAGACCTGGACTAGCTACAGATACGCAGTATTTT. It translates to CASRPGLATDTQYF. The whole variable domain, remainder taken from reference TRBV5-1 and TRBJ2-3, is KAGVTQTPRYLIKTRGQQVTLSCSPISGHRSVSWYQQTPGQGLQFLFEYFSETQRNKGNFPGRFSGRQFSNSRSEMNVSTLELGDSALYLCASRPGLATDTQYFGPGTRLTVL.

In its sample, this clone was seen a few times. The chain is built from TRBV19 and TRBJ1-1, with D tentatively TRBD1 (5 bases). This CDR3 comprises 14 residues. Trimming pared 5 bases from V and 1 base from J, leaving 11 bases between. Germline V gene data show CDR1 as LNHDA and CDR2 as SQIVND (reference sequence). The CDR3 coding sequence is TGTGCCAGTAGTCTTGCGACAGAGAACACTGAAGCTTTCTTT. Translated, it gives CASSLATENTEAFF.

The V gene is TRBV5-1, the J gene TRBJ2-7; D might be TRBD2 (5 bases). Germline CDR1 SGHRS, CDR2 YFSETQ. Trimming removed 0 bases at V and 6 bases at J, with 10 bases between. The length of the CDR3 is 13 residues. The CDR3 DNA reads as TGCGCCAGCAGCTTGGTCACCGAGGGCGAGCAGTACTTC. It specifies CASSLVTEGEQYF.

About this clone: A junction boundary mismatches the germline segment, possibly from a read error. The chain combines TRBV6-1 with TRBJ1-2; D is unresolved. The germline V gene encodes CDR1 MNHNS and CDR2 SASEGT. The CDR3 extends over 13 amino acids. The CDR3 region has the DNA TGTGCCAGCAGTGAAGGACTTAACAATGGCTACACCTTC. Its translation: CASSEGLNNGYTF.

The CDR3 reads CASSLMGQGNNEQFF. CDR3 coding DNA: TGTGCCAGCAGCTTAATGGGACAGGGTAATAATGAGCAGTTCTTC. The chain is built from TRBV7-2 and TRBJ2-1; TRBD1 agrees at 9 bases. Germline lookup yields CDR1 SGHTA and CDR2 FQGNSA. The V segment lost 2 bases and the J segment 7 bases; nucleotides outside the gene matches: 6. CDR3 length equals 15 residues.

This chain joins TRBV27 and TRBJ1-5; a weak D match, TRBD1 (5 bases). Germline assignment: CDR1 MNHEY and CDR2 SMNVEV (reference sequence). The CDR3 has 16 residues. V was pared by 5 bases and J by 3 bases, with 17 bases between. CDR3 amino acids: CASSALRDRSNQPQHF. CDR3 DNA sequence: TGTGCCAGCAGTGCCCTCCGAGACAGATCCAATCAGCCCCAGCATTTT.

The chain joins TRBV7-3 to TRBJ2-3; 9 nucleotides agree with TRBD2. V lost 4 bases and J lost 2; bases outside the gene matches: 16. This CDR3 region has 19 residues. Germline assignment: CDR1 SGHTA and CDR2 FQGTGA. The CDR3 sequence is CASSSGFGAGGTITDTQYF. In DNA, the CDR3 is TGTGCCAGCAGCTCCGGATTCGGAGCGGGAGGCACAATCACAGATACGCAGTATTTT.

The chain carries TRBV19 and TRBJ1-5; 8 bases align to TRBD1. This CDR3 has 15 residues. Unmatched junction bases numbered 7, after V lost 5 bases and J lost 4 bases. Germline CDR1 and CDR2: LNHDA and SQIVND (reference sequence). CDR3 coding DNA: TGTGCCAGTAGTCGAGACCGGGACAGGAATCAGCCCCAGCATTTT. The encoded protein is CASSRDRDRNQPQHF.

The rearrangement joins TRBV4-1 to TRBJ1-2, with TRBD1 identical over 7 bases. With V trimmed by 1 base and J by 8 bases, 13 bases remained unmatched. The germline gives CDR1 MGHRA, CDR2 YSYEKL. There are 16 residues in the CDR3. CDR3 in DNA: TGCGCCAGCAGCCAAGTAAAAGGGACAGAGACGAGAGGCTACACCTTC. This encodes CASSQVKGTETRGYTF.

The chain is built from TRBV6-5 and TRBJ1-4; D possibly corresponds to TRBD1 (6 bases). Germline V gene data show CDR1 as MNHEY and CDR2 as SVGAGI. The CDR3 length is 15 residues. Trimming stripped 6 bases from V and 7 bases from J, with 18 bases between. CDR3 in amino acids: CASRPIQGRSEKLFF. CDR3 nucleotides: TGTGCCAGCAGGCCCATACAGGGTAGGAGTGAAAAACTGTTTTTT.

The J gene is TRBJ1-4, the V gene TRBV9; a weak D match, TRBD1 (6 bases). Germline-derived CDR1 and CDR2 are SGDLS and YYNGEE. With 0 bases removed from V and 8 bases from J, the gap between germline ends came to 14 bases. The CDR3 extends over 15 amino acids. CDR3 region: CASSVETGFEEKLFF. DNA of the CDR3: TGTGCCAGCAGCGTAGAAACAGGGTTCGAGGAAAAACTGTTTTTT. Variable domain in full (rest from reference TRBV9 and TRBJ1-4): DSGVTQTPKHLITATGQRVTLRCSPRSGDLSVYWYQQSLDQGLQFLIQYYNGEERAKGNILERFSAQQFPDLHSELNLSSLELGDSALYFCASSVETGFEEKLFFGSGTQLSVL.

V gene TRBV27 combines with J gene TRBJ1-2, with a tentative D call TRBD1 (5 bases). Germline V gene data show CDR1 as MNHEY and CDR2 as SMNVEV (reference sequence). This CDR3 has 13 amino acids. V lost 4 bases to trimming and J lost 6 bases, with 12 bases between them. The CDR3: CASSSTEGHGYTF. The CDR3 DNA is TGTGCCAGCAGTTCGACAGAGGGGCATGGCTACACCTTC.

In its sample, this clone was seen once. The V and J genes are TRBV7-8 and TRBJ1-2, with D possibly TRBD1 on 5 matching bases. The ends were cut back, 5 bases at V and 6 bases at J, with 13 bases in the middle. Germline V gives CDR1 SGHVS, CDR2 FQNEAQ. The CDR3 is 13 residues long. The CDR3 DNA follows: TGTGCCAGCAGCCCTTATCGGGGGGATGGCTACACCTTC. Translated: CASSPYRGDGYTF. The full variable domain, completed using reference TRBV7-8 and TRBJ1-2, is GAGVSQSPRYKVAKRGQDVALRCDPISGHVSLFWYQQALGQGPEFLTYFQNEAQLDKSGLPSDRFFAERPEGSVSTLKIQRTQQEDSAVYLCASSPYRGDGYTFGSGTRLTVV.

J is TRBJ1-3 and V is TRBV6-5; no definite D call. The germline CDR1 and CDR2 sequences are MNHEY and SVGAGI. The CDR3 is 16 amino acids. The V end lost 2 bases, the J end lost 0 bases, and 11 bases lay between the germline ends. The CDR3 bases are TGTGCCAGCAGTTACGCACGGGGAAGCTCTGGAAACACCATATATTTT. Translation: CASSYARGSSGNTIYF.

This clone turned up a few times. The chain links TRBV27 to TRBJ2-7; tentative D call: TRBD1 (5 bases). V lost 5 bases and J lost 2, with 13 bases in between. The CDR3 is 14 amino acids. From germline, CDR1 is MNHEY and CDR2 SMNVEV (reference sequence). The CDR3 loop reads CASSPSLGPYEQYF. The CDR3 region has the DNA TGTGCCAGCAGTCCATCGTTGGGGCCCTACGAGCAGTACTTC.

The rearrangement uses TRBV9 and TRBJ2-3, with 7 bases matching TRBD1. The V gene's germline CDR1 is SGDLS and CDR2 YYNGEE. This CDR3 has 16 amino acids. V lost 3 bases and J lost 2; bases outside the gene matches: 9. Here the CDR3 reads CASSAGQEHFTDTQYF. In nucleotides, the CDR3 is TGTGCCAGCAGCGCAGGACAGGAACATTTCACAGATACGCAGTATTTT. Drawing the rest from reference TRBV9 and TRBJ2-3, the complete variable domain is DSGVTQTPKHLITATGQRVTLRCSPRSGDLSVYWYQQSLDQGLQFLIQYYNGEERAKGNILERFSAQQFPDLHSELNLSSLELGDSALYFCASSAGQEHFTDTQYFGPGTRLTVL.

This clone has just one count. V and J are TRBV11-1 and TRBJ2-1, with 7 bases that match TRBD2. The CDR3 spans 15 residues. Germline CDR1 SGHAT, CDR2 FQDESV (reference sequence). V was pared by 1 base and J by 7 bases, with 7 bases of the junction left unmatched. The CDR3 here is CASSLGGRARNEQFF. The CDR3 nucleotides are TGTGCCAGCAGCTTAGGTGGGAGGGCCCGAAATGAGCAGTTCTTC.

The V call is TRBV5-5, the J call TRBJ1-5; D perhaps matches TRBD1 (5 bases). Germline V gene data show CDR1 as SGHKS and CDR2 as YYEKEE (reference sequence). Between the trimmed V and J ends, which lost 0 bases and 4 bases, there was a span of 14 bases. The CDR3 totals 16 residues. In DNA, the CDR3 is TGTGCCAGCAGCTTGGAGTTAGGGGTAAGAAATCAGCCCCAGCATTTT. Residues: CASSLELGVRNQPQHF.

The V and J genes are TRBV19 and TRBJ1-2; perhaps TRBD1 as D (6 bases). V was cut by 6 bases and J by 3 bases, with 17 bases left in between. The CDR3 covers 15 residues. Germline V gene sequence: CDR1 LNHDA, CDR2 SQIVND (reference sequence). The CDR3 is CASRRSQGHHYGYTF. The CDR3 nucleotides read TGTGCCAGTAGAAGGTCTCAGGGGCATCACTATGGCTACACCTTC.

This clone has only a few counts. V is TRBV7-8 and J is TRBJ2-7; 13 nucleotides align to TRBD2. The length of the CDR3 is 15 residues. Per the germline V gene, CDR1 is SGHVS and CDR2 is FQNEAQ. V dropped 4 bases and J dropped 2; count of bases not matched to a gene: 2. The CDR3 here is CASSSLAGGPYEQYF. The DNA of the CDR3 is TGTGCCAGCAGCTCACTAGCGGGGGGGCCCTACGAGCAGTACTTC.

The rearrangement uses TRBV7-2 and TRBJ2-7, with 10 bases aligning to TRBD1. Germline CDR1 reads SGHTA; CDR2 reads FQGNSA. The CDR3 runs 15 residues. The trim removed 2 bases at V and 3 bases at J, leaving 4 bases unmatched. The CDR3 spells CASSLWGQGHYEQYF. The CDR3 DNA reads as TGTGCCAGCAGCTTATGGGGACAGGGGCACTACGAGCAGTACTTC.